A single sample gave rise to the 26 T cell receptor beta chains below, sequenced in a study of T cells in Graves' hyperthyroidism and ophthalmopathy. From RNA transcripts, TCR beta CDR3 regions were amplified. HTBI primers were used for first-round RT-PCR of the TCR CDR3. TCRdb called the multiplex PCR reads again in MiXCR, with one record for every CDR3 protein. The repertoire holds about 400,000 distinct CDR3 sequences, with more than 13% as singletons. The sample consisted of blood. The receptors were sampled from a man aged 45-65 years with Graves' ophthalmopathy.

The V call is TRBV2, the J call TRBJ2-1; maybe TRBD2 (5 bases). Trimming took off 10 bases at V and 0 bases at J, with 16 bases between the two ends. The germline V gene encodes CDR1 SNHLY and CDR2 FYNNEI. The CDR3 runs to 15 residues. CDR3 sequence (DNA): TGTGCCACCTCTCAGCGGCAAAGCTCCTACAATGAGCAGTTCTTC. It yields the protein CATSQRQSSYNEQFF.

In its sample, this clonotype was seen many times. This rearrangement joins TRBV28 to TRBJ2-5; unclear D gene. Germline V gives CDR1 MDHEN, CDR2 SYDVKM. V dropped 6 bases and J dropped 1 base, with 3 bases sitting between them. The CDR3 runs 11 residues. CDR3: CASRAQETQYF. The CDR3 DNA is TGTGCCAGCAGGGCCCAAGAGACCCAGTACTTC. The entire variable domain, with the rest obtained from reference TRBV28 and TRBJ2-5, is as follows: DVKVTQSSRYLVKRTGEKVFLECVQDMDHENMFWYRQDPGLGLRLIYFSYDVKMKEKGDIPEGYSVSREKKERFSLILESASTNQTSMYLCASRAQETQYFGPGTRLLVL.

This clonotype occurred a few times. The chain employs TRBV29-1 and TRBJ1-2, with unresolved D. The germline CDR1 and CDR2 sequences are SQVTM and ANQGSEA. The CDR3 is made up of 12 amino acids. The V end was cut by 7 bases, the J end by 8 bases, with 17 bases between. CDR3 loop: CSASTGDIGYTF. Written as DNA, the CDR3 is TGCAGCGCTTCGACGGGAGATATAGGCTACACCTTC. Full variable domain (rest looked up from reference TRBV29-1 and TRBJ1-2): SAVISQKPSRDICQRGTSLTIQCQVDSQVTMMFWYRQQPGQSLTLIATANQGSEATYESGFVIDKFPISRPNLTFSTLTVSNMSPEDSSIYLCSASTGDIGYTFGSGTRLTVV.

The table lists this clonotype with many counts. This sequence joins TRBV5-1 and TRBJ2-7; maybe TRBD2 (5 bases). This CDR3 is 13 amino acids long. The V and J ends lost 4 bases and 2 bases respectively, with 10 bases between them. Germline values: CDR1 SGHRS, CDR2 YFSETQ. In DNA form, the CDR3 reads TGCGCCAGCAGCCAGACGGGGACCTACGAGCAGTACTTC. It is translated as CASSQTGTYEQYF.

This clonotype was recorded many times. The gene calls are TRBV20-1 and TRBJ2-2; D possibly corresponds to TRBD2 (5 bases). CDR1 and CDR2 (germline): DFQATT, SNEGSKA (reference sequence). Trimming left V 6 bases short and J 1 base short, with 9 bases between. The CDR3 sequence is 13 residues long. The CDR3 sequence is CSAPGVNTGELFF. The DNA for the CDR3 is TGCAGTGCCCCCGGGGTGAACACCGGGGAGCTGTTTTTT.

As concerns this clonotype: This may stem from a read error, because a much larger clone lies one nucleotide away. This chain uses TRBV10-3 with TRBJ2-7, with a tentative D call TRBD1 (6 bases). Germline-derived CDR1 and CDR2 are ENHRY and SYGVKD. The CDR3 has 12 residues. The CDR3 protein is CATRTVSYEQCF. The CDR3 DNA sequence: TGTGCCACGCGGACAGTCTCCTACGAGCAGTGCTTC.

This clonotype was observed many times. The DNA for the CDR3 is TGTGCCTGGAGTGTGGGGAGCAATCAGCCCCAGCATTTT. This sequence encodes CAWSVGSNQPQHF. The chain employs TRBV30 and TRBJ1-5; D remains unclear. Germline CDR1 is GTSNPN and CDR2 is SVGIG (reference sequence). V gave up 0 bases and J gave up 1 base, with 4 bases separating them. This CDR3 contains 13 residues.

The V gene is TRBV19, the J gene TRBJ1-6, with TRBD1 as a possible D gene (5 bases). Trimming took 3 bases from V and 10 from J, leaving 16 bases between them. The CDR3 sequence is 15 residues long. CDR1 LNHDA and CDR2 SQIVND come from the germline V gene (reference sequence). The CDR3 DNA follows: TGTGCCAGTAGTATTTGGGACTCTCGGATGTCACCCCTCCACTTT. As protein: CASSIWDSRMSPLHF. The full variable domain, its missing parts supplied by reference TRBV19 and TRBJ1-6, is DGGITQSPKYLFRKEGQNVTLSCEQNLNHDAMYWYRQDPGQGLRLIYYSQIVNDFQKGDIAEGYSVSREKKESFPLTVTSAQKNPTAFYLCASSIWDSRMSPLHFGNGTRLTVT.

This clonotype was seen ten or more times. CDR3 nucleotide sequence: TGCAGTGCCAGCCGGGACAGGGACACTGAAGCTTTCTTT. This codes for CSASRDRDTEAFF. The V call is TRBV20-1, the J call TRBJ1-1, with 9 bases matching TRBD1. The germline gives CDR1 DFQATT, CDR2 SNEGSKA (reference sequence). There are 13 residues in the CDR3. With 6 bases clipped from V and 3 bases from J, the junction kept 5 bases outside the gene matches.

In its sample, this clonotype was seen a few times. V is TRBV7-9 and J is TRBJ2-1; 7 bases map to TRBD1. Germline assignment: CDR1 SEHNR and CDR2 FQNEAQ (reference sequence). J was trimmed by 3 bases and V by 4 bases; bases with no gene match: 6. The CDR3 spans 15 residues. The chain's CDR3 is CASSSGTAFYNEQFF. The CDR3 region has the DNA TGTGCCAGCAGCTCCGGGACAGCGTTCTACAATGAGCAGTTCTTC.

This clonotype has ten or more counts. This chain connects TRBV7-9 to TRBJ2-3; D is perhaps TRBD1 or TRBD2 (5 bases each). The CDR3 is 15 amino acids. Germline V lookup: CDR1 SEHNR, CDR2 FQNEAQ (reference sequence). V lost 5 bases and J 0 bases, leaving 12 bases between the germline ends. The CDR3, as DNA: TGTGCCAGCAGCGAAACGGGACGGAGCACAGATACGCAGTATTTT. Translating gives CASSETGRSTDTQYF. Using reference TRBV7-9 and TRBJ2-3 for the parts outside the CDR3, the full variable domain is DTGVSQNPRHKITKRGQNVTFRCDPISEHNRLYWYRQTLGQGPEFLTYFQNEAQLEKSRLLSDRFSAERPKGSFSTLEIQRTEQGDSAMYLCASSETGRSTDTQYFGPGTRLTVL.

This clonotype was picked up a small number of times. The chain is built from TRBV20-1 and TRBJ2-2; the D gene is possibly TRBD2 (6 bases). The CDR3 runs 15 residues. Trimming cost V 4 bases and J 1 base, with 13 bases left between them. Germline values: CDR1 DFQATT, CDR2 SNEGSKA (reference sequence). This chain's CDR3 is CSATLAVGNTGELFF. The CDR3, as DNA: TGCAGTGCTACTTTAGCGGTCGGGAACACCGGGGAGCTGTTTTTT.

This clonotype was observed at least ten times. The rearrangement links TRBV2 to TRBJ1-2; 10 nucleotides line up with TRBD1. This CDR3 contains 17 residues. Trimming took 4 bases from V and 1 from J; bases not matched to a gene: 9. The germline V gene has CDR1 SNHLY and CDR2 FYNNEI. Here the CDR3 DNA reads TGTGCCAGCAGTGGCCGGGACAGGGGCAGGAATAACTATGGCTACACCTTC. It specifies CASSGRDRGRNNYGYTF.

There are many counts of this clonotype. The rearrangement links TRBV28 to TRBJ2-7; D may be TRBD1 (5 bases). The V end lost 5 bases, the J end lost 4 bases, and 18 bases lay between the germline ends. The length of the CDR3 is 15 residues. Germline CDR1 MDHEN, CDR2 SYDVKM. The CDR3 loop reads CASSRTPAGTYEQYF. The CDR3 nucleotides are TGTGCCAGCAGTCGGACACCCGCCGGCACTTACGAGCAGTACTTC. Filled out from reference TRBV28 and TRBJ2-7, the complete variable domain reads DVKVTQSSRYLVKRTGEKVFLECVQDMDHENMFWYRQDPGLGLRLIYFSYDVKMKEKGDIPEGYSVSREKKERFSLILESASTNQTSMYLCASSRTPAGTYEQYFGPGTRLTVT.

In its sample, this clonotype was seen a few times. CDR3 residues: CASSRTSGRTPDTQYF. For the CDR3, the DNA is TGTGCCAGTAGCCGCACTAGCGGGAGGACCCCAGATACGCAGTATTTT. The chain joins TRBV19 to TRBJ2-3; 12 positions match TRBD2. The CDR3 contains 16 residues. Germline CDR1 reads LNHDA; CDR2 reads SQIVND (reference sequence). V was pared by 6 bases and J by 4 bases, with 8 bases of the junction left unmatched.

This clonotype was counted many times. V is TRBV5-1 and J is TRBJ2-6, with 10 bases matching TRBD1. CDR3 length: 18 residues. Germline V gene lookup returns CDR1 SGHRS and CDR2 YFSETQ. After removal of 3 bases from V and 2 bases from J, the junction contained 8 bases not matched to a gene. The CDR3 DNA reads TGCGCCAGCAGCTGGTCGACAGGGGGCTTGGCTGGGGCCAACGTCCTGACTTTC. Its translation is CASSWSTGGLAGANVLTF.

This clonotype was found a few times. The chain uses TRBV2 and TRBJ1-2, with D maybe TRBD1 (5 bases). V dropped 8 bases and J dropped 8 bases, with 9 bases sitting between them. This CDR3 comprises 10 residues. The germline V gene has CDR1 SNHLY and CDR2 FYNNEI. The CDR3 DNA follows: TGTGCCAGCCGGGGCGGGGGCTACACCTTC. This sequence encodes CASRGGGYTF. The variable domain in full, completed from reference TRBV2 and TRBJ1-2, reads EPEVTQTPSHQVTQMGQEVILRCVPISNHLYFYWYRQILGQKVEFLVSFYNNEISEKSEIFDDQFSVERPDGSNFTLKIRSTKLEDSAMYFCASRGGGYTFGSGTRLTVV.

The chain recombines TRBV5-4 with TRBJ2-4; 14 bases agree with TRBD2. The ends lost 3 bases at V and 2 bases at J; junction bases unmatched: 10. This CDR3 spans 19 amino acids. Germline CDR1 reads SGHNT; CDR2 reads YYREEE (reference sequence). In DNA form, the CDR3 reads TGTGCCAGCAGCTCCGCCGGGACTAGCGGGAGAGATACCAAAAACATTCAGTACTTC. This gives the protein CASSSAGTSGRDTKNIQYF.

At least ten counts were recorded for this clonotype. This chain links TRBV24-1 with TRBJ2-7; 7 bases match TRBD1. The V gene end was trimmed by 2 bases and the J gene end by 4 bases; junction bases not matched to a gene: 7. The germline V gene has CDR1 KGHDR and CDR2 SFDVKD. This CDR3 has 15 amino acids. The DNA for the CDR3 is TGTGCCACCAGTGATTCCGGGACAGCGTCTTACGAGCAGTACTTC. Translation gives CATSDSGTASYEQYF.

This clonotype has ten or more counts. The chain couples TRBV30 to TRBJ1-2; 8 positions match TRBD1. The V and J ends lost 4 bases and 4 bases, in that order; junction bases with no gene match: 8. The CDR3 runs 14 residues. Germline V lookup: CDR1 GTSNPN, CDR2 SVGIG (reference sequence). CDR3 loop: CAWTHPRGPYGYTF. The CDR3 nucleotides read TGTGCCTGGACCCACCCCAGGGGGCCCTATGGCTACACCTTC.

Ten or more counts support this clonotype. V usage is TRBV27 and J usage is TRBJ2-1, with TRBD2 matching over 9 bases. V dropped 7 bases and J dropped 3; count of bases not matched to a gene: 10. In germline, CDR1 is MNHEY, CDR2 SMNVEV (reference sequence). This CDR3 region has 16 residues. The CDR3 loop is CASKKSSGMGYNEQFF. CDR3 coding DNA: TGTGCCAGCAAAAAGTCTAGCGGGATGGGCTACAATGAGCAGTTCTTC.

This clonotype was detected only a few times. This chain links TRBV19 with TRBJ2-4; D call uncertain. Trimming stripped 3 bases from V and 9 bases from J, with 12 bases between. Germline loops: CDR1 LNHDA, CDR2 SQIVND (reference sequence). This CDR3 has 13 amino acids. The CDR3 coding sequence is TGTGCCAGTAGTATTGCAAAGGTTGGCATTCAGTACTTC. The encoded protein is CASSIAKVGIQYF.

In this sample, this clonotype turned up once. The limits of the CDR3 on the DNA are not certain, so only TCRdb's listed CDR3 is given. CDR3 region: CASRPKGLYEQYFGPVTGELFF. The rearrangement uses TRBV6-1 and TRBJ2-2; the table names TRBD2, a call not compared with the DNA. The CDR3 adds up to 22 amino acids, both ends counted. Germline V lookup: CDR1 MNHNS, CDR2 SASEGT.

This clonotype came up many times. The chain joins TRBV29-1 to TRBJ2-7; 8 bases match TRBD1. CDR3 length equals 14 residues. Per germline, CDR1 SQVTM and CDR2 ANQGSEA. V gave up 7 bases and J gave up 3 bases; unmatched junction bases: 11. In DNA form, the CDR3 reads TGCAGCGCCGGCTCGGACAGGGATCACTACGAGCAGTACTTC. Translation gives CSAGSDRDHYEQYF.

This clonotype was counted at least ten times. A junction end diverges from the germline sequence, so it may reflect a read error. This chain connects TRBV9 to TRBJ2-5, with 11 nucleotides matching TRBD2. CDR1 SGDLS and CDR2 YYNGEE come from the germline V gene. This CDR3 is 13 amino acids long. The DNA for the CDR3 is TGTGCCAGCAGCCTGGGGACTAGCGGCCGCATAGACTTC. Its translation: CASSLGTSGRIDF. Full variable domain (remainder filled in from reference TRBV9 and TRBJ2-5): DSGVTQTPKHLITATGQRVTLRCSPRSGDLSVYWYQQSLDQGLQFLIQYYNGEERAKGNILERFSAQQFPDLHSELNLSSLELGDSALYFCASSLGTSGRIDFGPGTRLLVL.

CDR3 nucleotide sequence: TGCAGTGCTGGAGGGGGAAGATATAGCAATCAGCCCCAGCATTTT. Its protein is CSAGGGRYSNQPQHF. The chain links TRBV20-1 to TRBJ1-5; tentative D call: TRBD1 (6 bases). Trimming pared 5 bases from V and 0 bases from J, leaving 14 bases between. CDR1 and CDR2 from the germline V gene are DFQATT and SNEGSKA (reference sequence). The CDR3 runs 15 residues.